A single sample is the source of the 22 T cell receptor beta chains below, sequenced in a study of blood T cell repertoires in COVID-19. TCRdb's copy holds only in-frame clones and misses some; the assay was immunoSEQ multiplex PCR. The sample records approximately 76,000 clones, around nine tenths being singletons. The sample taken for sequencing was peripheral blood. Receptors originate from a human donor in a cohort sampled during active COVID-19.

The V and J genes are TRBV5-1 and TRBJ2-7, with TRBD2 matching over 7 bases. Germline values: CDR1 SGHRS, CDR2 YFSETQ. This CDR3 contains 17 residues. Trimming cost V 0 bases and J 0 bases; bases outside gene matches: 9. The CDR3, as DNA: TGCGCCAGCAGCTTGGGATGGAATAGCGGGTACTCCTACGAGCAGTACTTC. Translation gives CASSLGWNSGYSYEQYF.

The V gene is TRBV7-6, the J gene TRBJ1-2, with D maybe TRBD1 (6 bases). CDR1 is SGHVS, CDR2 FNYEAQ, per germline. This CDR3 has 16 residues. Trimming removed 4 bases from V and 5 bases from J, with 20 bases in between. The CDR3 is CASSSNGIQGPYGYTF. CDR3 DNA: TGTGCCAGCAGCTCAAACGGTATACAGGGCCCTTATGGCTACACCTTC.

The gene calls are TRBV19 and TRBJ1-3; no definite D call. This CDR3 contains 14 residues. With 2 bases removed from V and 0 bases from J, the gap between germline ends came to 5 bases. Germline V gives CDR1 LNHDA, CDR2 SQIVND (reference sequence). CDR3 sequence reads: CASSIFGSGNTIYF. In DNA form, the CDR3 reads TGTGCCAGTAGTATATTCGGCTCTGGAAACACCATATATTTT.

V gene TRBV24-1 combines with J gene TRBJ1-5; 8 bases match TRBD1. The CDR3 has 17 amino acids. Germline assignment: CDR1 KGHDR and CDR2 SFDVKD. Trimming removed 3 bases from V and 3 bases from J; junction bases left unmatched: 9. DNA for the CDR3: TGTGCCACCAGTGATGCCCCAGGGACAGGCTTCAATCAGCCCCAGCATTTT. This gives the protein CATSDAPGTGFNQPQHF.

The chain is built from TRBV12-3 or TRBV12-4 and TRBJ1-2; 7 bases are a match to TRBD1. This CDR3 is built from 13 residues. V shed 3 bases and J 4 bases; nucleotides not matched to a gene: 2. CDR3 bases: TGTGCCAGCAGTTTTGCAGGGGGCTATGGCTACACCTTC. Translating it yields CASSFAGGYGYTF.

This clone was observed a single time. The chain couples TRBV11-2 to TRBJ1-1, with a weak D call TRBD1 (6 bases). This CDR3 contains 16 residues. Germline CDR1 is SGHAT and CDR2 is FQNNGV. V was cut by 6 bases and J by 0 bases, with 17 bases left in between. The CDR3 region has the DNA TGTGCCAGCAGTCCGGACAGACTCAGGGTGAACACTGAAGCTTTCTTT. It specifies CASSPDRLRVNTEAFF.

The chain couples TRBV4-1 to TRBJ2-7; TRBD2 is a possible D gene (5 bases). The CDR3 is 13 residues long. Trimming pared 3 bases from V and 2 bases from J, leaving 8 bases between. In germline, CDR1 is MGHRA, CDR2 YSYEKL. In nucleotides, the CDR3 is TGCGCCAGCAGCCACTACGGGACCTACGAGCAGTACTTC. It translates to CASSHYGTYEQYF.

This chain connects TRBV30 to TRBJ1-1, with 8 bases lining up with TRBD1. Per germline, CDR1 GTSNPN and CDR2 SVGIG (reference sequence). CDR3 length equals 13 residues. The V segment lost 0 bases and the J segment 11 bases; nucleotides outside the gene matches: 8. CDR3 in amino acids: CAWSVRTGFRAFF. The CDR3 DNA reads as TGTGCCTGGAGTGTAAGGACAGGGTTTCGGGCTTTCTTT.

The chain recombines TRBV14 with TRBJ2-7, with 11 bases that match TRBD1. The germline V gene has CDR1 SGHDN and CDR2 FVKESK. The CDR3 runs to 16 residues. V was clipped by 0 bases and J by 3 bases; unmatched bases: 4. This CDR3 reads CASSQDWTGGLYEQYF. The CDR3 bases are TGTGCCAGCAGCCAAGATTGGACAGGGGGCCTCTACGAGCAGTACTTC.

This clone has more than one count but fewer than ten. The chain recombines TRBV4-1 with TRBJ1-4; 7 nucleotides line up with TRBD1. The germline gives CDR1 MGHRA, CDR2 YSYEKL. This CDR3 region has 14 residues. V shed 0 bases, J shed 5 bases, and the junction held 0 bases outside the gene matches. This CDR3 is CASSQEQGNEKLFF. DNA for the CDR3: TGCGCCAGCAGCCAAGAACAGGGGAATGAAAAACTGTTTTTT.

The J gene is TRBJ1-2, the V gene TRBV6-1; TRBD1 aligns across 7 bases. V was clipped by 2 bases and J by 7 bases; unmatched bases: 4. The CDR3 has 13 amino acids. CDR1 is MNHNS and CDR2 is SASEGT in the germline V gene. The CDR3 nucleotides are TGTGCCAGCAGTGAAAGGGGGCTGGGTGGCTACACCTTC. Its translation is CASSERGLGGYTF.

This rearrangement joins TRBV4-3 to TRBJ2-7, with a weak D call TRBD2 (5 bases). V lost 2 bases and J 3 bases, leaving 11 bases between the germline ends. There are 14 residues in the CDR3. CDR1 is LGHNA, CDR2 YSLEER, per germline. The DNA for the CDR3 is TGCGCCAGCAGCCAAACAGCGGCAGACTACGAGCAGTACTTC. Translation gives CASSQTAADYEQYF.

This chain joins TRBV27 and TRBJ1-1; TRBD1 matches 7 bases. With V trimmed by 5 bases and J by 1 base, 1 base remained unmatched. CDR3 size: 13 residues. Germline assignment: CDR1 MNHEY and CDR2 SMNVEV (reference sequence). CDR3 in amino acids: CASSGQANTEAFF. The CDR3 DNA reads TGTGCCAGCAGTGGACAGGCGAACACTGAAGCTTTCTTT.

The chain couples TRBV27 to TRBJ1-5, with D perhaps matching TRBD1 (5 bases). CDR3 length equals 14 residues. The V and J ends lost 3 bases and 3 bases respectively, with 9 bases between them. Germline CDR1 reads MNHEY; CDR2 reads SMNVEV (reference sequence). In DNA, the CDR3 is TGTGCCAGCAGTTTTCGCAGGGACAATCAGCCCCAGCATTTT. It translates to CASSFRRDNQPQHF.

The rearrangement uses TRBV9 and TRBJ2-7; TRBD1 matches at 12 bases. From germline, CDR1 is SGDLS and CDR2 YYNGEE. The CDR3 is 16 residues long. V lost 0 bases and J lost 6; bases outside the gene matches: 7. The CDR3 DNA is TGTGCCAGCAGCGTAGAACCGGGACAGGGGGCTGGCGAGCAGTACTTC. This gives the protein CASSVEPGQGAGEQYF.

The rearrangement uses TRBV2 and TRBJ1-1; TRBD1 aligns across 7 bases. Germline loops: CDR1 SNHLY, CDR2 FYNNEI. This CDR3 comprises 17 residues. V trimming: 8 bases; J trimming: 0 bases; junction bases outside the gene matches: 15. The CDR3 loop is CASRDRVVFPLNTEAFF. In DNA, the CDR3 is TGTGCCAGCCGAGACAGGGTAGTTTTTCCTTTGAACACTGAAGCTTTCTTT.

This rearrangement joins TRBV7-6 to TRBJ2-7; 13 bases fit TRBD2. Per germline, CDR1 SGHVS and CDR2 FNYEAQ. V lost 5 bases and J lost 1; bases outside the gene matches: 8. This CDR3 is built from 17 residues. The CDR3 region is CASSPRLAGGPSYEQYF. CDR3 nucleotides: TGTGCCAGCAGCCCTAGACTAGCGGGGGGCCCTTCCTACGAGCAGTACTTC.

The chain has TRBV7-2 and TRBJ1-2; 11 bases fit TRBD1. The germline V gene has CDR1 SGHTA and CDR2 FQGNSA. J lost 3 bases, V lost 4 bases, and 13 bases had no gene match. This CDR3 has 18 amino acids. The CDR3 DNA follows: TGTGCCAGCAGCTCCTCCCCCCCGGGGGGACAGGGGGACTATGGCTACACCTTC. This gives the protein CASSSSPPGGQGDYGYTF.

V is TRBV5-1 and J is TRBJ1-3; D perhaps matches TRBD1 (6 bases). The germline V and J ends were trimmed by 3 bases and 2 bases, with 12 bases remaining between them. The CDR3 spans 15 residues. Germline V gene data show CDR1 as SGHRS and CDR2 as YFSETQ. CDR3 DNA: TGCGCCAGCAGCTCAGGGGATGGCGCTGGAAACACCATATATTTT. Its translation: CASSSGDGAGNTIYF.

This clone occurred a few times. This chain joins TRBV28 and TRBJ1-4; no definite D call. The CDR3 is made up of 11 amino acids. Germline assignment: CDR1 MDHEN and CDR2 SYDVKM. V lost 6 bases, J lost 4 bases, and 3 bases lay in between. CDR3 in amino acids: CASRSNEKLFF. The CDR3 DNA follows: TGTGCCAGCAGGAGTAATGAAAAACTGTTTTTT.

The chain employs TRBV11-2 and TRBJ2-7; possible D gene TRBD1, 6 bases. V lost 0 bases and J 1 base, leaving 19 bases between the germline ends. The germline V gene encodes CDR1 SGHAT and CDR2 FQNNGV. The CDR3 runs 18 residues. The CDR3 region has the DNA TGTGCCAGCAGCTTAGAACGTATTCGGGACAAAATTTCCTACGAGCAGTACTTC. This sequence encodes CASSLERIRDKISYEQYF.

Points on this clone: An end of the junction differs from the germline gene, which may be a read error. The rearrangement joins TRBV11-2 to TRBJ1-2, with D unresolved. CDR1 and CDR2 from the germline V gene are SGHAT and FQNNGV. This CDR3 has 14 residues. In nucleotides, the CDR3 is TGTGCCAGCAGCTATCCCGATTCCTTTTCTGGCGGGATCTTC. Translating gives CASSYPDSFSGGIF.